Listed below are T cell receptor beta chains from one sample, sequenced in a study of blood T cell repertoires in COVID-19. The assay was immunoSEQ multiplex PCR, and TCRdb's table has in-frame clones only and misses some. This table holds around 310,000 clones, approximately 89% found once. The sample taken for sequencing was PBMCs or T cells enriched from blood (not recorded which). The receptors were gathered from a middle-aged woman who had recovered from COVID-19. Each CDR3 is given with its conserved first and last residue. Rows may omit the clone size; those that give it use once, few, many or a size class.

size	J	V	CDR3
-	TRBJ1-1	TRBV7-2	CASSLVRDTEAFF
once	TRBJ2-5	TRBV6-5	CASSYVRGRETQYF
once	TRBJ2-3	TRBV9	CASSVVPAADTQYF
-	TRBJ2-7	TRBV28	CASTVPGSNYEQYF
-	TRBJ2-5	TRBV6-2/TRBV6-3	CASSFGGAQETQYF
-	TRBJ2-7	TRBV18	CASSPTTGGSYEQYF
-	TRBJ2-7	TRBV5-6	CASRLAGGTYEQYF
-	TRBJ1-1	TRBV20-1	CSASGAWGDTEAFF
-	TRBJ1-1	TRBV18	CASSPPGWTENTEAFF
-	TRBJ1-1	TRBV20-1	CSASQEGTEAFF
once	TRBJ1-1	TRBV30	CAWSLGGHTEAFF
-	TRBJ2-5	TRBV12-3/TRBV12-4	CASSFYGETQYF
-	TRBJ1-1	TRBV9	CASSLGWATEAFF
-	TRBJ1-2	TRBV9	CASSVARGGQGVTPYGYTF
-	TRBJ1-5	TRBV5-1	CASSFTGGGQPQHF
once	TRBJ2-6	TRBV9	CASSATQGYSSGANVLTF
-	TRBJ1-6	TRBV27	CASSFPPSRQNSPLHF
once	TRBJ2-7	TRBV30	CAWGTAYYEQYF
-	TRBJ2-1	TRBV27	CASSSRQGSYNEQFF
-	TRBJ2-7	TRBV28	CASSSVSGFSYEQYF
-	TRBJ2-7	TRBV5-1	CASSWTGGHGDEQYF
-	TRBJ2-7	TRBV5-1	CASSLEGDSSYEQYF
-	TRBJ2-5	TRBV7-9	CASSYLGVSGETQYF
-	TRBJ2-1	TRBV5-1	CASSPSGGGQFF
-	TRBJ2-1	TRBV6-5	CASSTTGALNEQFF
-	TRBJ2-3	TRBV5-1	CASSLAAGGSNTQYF
-	TRBJ2-1	TRBV27	CASSLWEGGEQFF
-	TRBJ1-3	TRBV27	CASSGIKPRSQQGVGNTIYF
-	TRBJ2-7	TRBV4-1	CASSQDQAGASYEQYF
-	TRBJ1-1	TRBV18	CASSPRGLGDTEAFF
-	TRBJ1-5	TRBV28	CASTPRGFRNQPQHF
-	TRBJ2-5	TRBV27	CASNDGGETQYF